This T cell receptor beta chain comes out of a study of CD8 T cells in ankylosing spondylitis. Study-level findings and limits: Several highly homologous variants made up a TCR beta motif, and this motif appeared characteristic of ankylosing spondylitis blood.

Looked up from germline, CDR1 is DFQATT and CDR2 is SNEGSKA (reference sequence). The V and J ends lost 0 bases and 4 bases respectively, with 15 bases between them. The CDR3 covers 16 residues. Details on this clonotype: The antigen is unknown.

Via MiXCR, TCRdb re-called the 5' RACE reads, giving one row per CDR3 protein. The repertoire holds roughly 350,000 distinct CDR3 sequences, with around 8% as singletons. Sequencing input: blood, either unsorted or a sorted T cell fraction (not recorded which). This TCR was sampled from a male donor with ankylosing spondylitis. The chain is built from TRBV20-1 and TRBJ2-2; the D is unclear. CDR3 DNA sequence: TGCAGTGCTAGAGAAGGAGCCTCCCCCCCCACCGGGGAGCTGTTTTTT. Protein: CSAREGASPPTGELFF.